This T cell receptor beta chain emerged from a study of blood T cell repertoires in COVID-19. The protocol was immunoSEQ multiplex PCR, while the TCRdb copy is restricted to in-frame clones and leaves out a portion. In the table there are under 300,000 clones, around 90% of which are singletons. Germline V lookup: CDR1 SGHAT, CDR2 FQNNGV. The V end was cut by 1 base, the J end by 5 bases, with 6 bases between. This CDR3 spans 13 amino acids. This chain connects TRBV11-2 to TRBJ2-4, with D unclear. The sequence was obtained from a woman between 18 and 29 years old who had recovered from COVID-19. Sequences were obtained from PBMCs or T cells enriched from blood (not recorded which). The CDR3 sequence: CASSLGPENIQYF. CDR3 in DNA: TGTGCCAGCAGCTTAGGTCCGGAAAACATTCAGTACTTC.